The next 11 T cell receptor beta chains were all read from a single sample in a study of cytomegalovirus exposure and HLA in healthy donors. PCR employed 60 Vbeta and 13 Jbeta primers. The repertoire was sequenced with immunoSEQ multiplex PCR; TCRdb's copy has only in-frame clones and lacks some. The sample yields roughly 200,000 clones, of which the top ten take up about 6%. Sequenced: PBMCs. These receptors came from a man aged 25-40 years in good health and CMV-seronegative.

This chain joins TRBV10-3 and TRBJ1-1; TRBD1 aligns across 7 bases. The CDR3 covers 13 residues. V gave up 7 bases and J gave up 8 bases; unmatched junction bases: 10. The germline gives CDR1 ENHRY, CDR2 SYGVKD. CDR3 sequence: CAITPGQRSEAFF. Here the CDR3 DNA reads TGTGCCATCACCCCGGGACAGCGATCCGAAGCTTTCTTT.

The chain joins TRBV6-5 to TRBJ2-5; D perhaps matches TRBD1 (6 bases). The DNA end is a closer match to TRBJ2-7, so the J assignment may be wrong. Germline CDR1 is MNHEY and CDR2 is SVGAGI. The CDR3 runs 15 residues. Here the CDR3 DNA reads TGTGCCAGCAGTTACTCGTCCGTGACAGGCAACGAGCAGTACTTC. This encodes CASSYSSVTGNEQYF.

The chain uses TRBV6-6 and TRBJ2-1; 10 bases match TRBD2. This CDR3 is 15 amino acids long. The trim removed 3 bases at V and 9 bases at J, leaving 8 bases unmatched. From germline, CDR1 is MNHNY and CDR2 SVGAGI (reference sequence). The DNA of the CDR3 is TGTGCCAGCAGTTATCTCCTAGCGGGAGAGGCTGAGCAGTTCTTC. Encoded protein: CASSYLLAGEAEQFF.

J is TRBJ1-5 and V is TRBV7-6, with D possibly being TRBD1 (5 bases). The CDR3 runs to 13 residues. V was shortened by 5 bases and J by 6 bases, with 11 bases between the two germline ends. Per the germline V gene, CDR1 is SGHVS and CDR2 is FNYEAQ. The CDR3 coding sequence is TGTGCCAGCAGCCAAACGGGGGGTCAGCCCCAGCATTTT. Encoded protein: CASSQTGGQPQHF.

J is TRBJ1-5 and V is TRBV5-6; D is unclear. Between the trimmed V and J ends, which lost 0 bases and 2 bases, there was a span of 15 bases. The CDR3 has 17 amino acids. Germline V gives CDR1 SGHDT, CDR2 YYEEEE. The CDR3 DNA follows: TGTGCCAGCAGCTTGGCAGTGACTCGCGAGCGCAATCAGCCCCAGCATTTT. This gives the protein CASSLAVTRERNQPQHF.

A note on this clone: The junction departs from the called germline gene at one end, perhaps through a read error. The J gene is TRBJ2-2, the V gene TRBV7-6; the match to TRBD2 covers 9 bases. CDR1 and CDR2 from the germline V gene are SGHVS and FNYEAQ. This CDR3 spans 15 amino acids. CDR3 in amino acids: CASSLLAGNSGELFF. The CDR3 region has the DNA TGTGCCAGCAGCTTACTAGCGGGGAACTCCGGGGAGCTGTTTTTT.

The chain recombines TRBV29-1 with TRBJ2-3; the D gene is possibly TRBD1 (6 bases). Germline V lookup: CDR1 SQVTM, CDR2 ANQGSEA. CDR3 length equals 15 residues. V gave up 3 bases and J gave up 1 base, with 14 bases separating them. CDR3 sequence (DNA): TGCAGCGTTGATTTAGGGACACATCGCACAGATACGCAGTATTTT. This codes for CSVDLGTHRTDTQYF.

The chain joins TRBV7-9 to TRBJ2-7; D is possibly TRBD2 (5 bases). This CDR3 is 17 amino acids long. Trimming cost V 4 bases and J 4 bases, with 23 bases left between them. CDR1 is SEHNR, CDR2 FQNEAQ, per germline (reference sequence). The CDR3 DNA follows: TGTGCCAGCAGCTCTGACCATGATCTCCGGGGTCCGTACGAGCAGTACTTC. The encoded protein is CASSSDHDLRGPYEQYF.

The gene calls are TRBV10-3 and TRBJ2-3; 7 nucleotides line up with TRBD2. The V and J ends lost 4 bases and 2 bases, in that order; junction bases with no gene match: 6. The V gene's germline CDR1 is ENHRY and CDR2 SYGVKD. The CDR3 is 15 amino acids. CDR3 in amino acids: CAISVLAVPTDTQYF. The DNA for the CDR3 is TGTGCCATCAGTGTCCTAGCGGTTCCCACAGATACGCAGTATTTT.

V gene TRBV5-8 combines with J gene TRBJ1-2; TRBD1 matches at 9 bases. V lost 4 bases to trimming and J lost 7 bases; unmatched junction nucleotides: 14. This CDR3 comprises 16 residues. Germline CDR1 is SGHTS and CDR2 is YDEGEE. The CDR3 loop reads CASSPRGAQGAGGYTF. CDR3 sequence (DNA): TGTGCCAGCAGCCCCCGAGGAGCACAGGGGGCAGGTGGCTACACCTTC.

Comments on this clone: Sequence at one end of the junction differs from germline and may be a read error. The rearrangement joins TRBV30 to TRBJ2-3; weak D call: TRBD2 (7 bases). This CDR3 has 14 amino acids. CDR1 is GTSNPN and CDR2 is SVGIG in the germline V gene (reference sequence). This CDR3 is CVWSMGGLGDTQYF. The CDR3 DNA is TGTGTCTGGAGTATGGGGGGGCTAGGAGATACGCAGTATTTT.